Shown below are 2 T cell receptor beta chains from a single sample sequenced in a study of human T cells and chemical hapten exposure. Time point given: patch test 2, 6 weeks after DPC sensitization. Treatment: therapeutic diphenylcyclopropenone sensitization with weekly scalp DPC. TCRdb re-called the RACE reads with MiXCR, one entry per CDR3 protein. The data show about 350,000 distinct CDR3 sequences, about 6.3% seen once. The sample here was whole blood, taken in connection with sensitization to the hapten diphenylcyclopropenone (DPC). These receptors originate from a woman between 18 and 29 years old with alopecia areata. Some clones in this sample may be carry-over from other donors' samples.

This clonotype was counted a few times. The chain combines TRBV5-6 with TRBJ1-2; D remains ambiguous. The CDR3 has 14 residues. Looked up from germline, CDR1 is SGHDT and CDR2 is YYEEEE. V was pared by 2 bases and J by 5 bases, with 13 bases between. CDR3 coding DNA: TGTGCCAGCAGCTTCCTAGAAGCGGTTTATGGCTACACCTTC. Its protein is CASSFLEAVYGYTF.

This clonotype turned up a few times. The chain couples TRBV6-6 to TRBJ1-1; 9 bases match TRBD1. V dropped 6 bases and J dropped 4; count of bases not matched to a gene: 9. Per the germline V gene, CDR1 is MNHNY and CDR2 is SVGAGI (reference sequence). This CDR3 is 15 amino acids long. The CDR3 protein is CASSLIQQGATEAFF. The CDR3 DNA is TGTGCCAGCAGCCTAATTCAACAGGGGGCCACTGAAGCTTTCTTT.